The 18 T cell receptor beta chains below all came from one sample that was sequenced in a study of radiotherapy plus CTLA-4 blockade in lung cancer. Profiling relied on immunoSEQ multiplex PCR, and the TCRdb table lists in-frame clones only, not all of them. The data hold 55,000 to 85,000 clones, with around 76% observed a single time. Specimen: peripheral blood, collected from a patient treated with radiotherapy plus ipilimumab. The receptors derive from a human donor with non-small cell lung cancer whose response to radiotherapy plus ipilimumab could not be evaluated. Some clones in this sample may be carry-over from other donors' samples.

CDR3 loop: CASSPGTGSNEQYF. The CDR3 DNA reads TGTGCCAGCAGTCCCGGGACAGGGTCGAACGAGCAGTACTTC. V gene TRBV28 combines with J gene TRBJ2-7, with 9 bases matching TRBD1. The CDR3 is 14 residues long. CDR1 MDHEN and CDR2 SYDVKM come from the germline V gene. V was pared by 5 bases and J by 5 bases, with 7 bases of the junction left unmatched.

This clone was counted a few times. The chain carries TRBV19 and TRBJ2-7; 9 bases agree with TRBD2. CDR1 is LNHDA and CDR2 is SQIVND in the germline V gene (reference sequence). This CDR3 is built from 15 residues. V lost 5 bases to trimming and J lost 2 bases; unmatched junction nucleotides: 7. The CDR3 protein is CASSRIAGDTYEQYF. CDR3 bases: TGTGCCAGTAGTCGAATAGCGGGGGATACCTACGAGCAGTACTTC.

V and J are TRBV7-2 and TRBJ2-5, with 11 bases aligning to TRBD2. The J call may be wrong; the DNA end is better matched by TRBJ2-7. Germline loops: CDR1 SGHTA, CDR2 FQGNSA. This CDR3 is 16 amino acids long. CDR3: CASRREAASGGYEQYF. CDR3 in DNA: TGTGCCAGCAGAAGAGAAGCGGCTAGCGGGGGGTACGAGCAGTACTTC.

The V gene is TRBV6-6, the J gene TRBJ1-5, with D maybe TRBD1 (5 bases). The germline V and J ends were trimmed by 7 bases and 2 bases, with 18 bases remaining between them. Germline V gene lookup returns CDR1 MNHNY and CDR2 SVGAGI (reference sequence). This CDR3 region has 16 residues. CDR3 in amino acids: CASICRGGSCNQPQHF. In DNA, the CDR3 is TGTGCCAGCATCTGCCGGGGGGGGAGTTGCAATCAGCCCCAGCATTTT.

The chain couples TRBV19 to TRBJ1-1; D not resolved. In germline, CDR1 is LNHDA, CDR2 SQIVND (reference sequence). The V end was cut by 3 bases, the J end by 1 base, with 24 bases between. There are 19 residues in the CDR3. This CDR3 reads CASSINGVATSIWNTEAFF. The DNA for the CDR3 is TGTGCCAGTAGTATTAATGGGGTAGCGACTTCTATATGGAACACTGAAGCTTTCTTT.

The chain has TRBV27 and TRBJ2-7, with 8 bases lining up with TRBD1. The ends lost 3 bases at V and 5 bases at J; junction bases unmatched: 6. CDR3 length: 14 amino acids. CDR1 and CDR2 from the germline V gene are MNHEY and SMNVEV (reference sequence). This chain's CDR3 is CASSFSGGGDEQYF. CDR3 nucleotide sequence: TGTGCCAGCAGTTTTTCAGGGGGCGGCGACGAGCAGTACTTC.

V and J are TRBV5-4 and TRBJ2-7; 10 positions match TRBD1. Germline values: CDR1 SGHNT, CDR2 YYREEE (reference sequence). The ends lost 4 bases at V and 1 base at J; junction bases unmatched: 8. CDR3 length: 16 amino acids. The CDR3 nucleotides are TGTGCCAGCAGCCCCCGGGACAGGGGACGGTCCTACGAGCAGTACTTC. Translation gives CASSPRDRGRSYEQYF.

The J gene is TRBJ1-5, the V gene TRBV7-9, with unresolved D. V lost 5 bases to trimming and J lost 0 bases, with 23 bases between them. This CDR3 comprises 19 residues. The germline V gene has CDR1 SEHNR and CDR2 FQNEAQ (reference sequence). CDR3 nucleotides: TGTGCCAGCAGCCTTAGTCCCGGGTCTTTTTCTTATAGCAATCAGCCCCAGCATTTT. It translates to CASSLSPGSFSYSNQPQHF. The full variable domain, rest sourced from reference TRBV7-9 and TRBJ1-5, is DTGVSQNPRHKITKRGQNVTFRCDPISEHNRLYWYRQTLGQGPEFLTYFQNEAQLEKSRLLSDRFSAERPKGSFSTLEIQRTEQGDSAMYLCASSLSPGSFSYSNQPQHFGDGTRLSIL.

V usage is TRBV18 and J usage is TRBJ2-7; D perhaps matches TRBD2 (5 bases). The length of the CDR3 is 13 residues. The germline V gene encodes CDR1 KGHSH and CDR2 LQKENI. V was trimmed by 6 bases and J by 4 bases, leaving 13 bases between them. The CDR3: CASSGVTAYEQYF. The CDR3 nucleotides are TGTGCCAGCTCCGGGGTTACTGCGTACGAGCAGTACTTC.

CDR3 region: CASQIRGTGNEKLFF. The CDR3 nucleotides read TGTGCCAGCCAGATTAGAGGGACAGGGAATGAAAAACTGTTTTTT. The chain combines TRBV6-1 with TRBJ1-4, with 9 bases matching TRBD1. This CDR3 is 15 amino acids long. Trimming took 8 bases from V and 5 from J; bases not matched to a gene: 9. CDR1 and CDR2 from the germline V gene are MNHNS and SASEGT.

The CDR3 nucleotides are TGTGCCAGCAGTGATCCGAGACAGGGGAGGAATTCACCCCTCCACTTT. It encodes CASSDPRQGRNSPLHF. The chain recombines TRBV25-1 with TRBJ1-6, with 8 positions matching TRBD1. Germline lookup yields CDR1 MGHDK and CDR2 SYGVNS. Germline trimming cut 3 bases from V and 7 bases from J; bases unmatched to any gene: 8. This CDR3 comprises 16 residues.

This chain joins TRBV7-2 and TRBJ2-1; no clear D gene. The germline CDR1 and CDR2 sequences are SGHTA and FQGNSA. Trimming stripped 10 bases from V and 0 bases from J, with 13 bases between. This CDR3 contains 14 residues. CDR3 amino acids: CATGSSSSYNEQFF. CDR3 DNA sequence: TGTGCCACCGGTAGCTCTAGCTCCTACAATGAGCAGTTCTTC.

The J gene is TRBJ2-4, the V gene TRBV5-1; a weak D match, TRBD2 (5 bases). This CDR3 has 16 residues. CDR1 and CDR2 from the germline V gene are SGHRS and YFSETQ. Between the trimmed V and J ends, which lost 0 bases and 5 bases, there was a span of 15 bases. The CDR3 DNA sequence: TGCGCCAGCAGCTTGGAGGGAGTACCGGTGGAAAACATTCAGTACTTC. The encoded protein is CASSLEGVPVENIQYF.

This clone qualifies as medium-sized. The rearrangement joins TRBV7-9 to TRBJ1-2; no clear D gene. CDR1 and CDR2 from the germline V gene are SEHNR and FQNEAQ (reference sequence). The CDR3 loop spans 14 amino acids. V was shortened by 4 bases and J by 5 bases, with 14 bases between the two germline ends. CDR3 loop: CASSSIVGDYGYTF. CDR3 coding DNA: TGTGCCAGCAGCTCGATCGTGGGAGATTATGGCTACACCTTC.

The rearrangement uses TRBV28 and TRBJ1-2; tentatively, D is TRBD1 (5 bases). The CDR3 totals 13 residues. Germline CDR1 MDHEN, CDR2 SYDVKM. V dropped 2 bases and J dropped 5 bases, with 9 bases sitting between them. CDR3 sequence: CASSLLSGYGYTF. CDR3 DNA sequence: TGTGCCAGCAGTTTACTGTCAGGGTATGGCTACACCTTC.

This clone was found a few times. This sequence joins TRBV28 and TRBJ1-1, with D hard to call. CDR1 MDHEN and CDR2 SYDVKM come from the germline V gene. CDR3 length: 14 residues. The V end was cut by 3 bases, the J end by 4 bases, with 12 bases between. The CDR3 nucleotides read TGTGCCAGCAGTTTCGGGAAACTGGGCACTGAAGCTTTCTTT. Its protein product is CASSFGKLGTEAFF.

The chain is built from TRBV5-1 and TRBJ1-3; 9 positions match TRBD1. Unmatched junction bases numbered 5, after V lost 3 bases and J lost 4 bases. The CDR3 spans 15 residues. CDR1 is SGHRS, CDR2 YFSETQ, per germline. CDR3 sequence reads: CASSSWTGEGNTIYF. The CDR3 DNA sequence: TGCGCCAGCAGCTCCTGGACAGGGGAAGGAAACACCATATATTTT.

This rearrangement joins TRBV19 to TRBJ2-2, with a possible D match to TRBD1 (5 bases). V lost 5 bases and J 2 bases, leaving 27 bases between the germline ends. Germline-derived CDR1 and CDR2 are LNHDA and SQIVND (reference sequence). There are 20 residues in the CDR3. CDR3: CASSPIAWGSAKGNTGELFF. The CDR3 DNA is TGTGCCAGTAGTCCGATAGCATGGGGCAGCGCGAAAGGAAACACCGGGGAGCTGTTTTTT.